This TCR beta chain was sequenced for a study of T cells in Graves' hyperthyroidism and ophthalmopathy. The CDR3 extends over 16 amino acids. CDR1 is MNHEY and CDR2 is SVGAGI in the germline V gene. Trimming cost V 2 bases and J 0 bases, with 11 bases left between them. Points from the study as a whole: The model foresaw ophthalmopathy a median around 6.8 months prior to onset.

Diagnoses were established using clinical symptoms, serum thyroxine and TRAb, thyroid ultrasound and orbital computed tomography. This clonotype was counted between two and nine times. Its antigen is currently unknown. There were TCR beta CDR3 regions amplified from RNA transcripts. Initially, a first-round RT-PCR of the TCR CDR3 employed the HTBI primer set. MiXCR, applied by TCRdb to the multiplex PCR reads, yields one record per CDR3 protein. The sample gives roughly 400,000 distinct CDR3 sequences, around 14% of which show up once; roughly 25% is in the top ten. The specimen was blood. The chain carries TRBV6-5 and TRBJ1-3; D call uncertain. The receptor was derived from a young woman with Graves' hyperthyroidism that later progressed to Graves' ophthalmopathy. CDR3 amino acids: CASSYGPPSSGNTIYF. In DNA, the CDR3 is TGTGCCAGCAGTTACGGACCGCCGAGCTCTGGAAACACCATATATTTT.